Listed below are T cell receptor beta chains from one sample, sequenced in a study of blood T cell repertoires in COVID-19. Method: immunoSEQ multiplex PCR; TCRdb's copy keeps in-frame clones and lacks some. The repertoire holds 150,000 to 200,000 clones, with 60% to 85% as singletons. Sequenced input: peripheral blood. The receptor set was obtained from a man in his fifties or sixties with active or convalescent COVID-19. Each CDR3 is given with its conserved first and last residue. A D gene is named only where the DNA matches it firmly. Where a row states a size, it is once, few, many or the class of an expanded clone; other rows omit it.

d_gene: TRBD2; j_gene: TRBJ2-3; abundance: NA; v_gene: TRBV29-1; CDR3nt: TGCAGCGGCCGAGCGGGAGCTAAGGATACGCAGTATTTT; CDR3aa: CSGRAGAKDTQYF
d_gene: TRBD2; j_gene: TRBJ2-3; abundance: once; v_gene: TRBV4-2; CDR3nt: TGTGCCAGCAGCCAAGATGCGGGAGGGCCCATCACAGGTACGCAGTATTTT; CDR3aa: CASSQDAGGPITGTQYF
d_gene: NA; j_gene: TRBJ2-7; abundance: NA; v_gene: TRBV5-4; CDR3nt: TGTGCCAGCAGTCCCTCGGACAGAAGCTCCTACGAGCAGTACTTC; CDR3aa: CASSPSDRSSYEQYF
d_gene: NA; j_gene: TRBJ2-6; abundance: NA; v_gene: TRBV24-1; CDR3nt: TGTGCCACCAGTGATCGTAGAGCTGGGGCCAACGTCCTGACTTTC; CDR3aa: CATSDRRAGANVLTF
d_gene: TRBD1; j_gene: TRBJ2-7; abundance: NA; v_gene: TRBV20-1; CDR3nt: TGCAGTGCGGACAGGGCCTACGAGCAGTACTTC; CDR3aa: CSADRAYEQYF
d_gene: NA; j_gene: TRBJ2-1; abundance: NA; v_gene: TRBV11-3; CDR3nt: TGTGCCAGCAGCTTAAGGCGGGATCCTGAGCAGTTCTTC; CDR3aa: CASSLRRDPEQFF
d_gene: NA; j_gene: TRBJ2-7; abundance: NA; v_gene: TRBV3-1/TRBV3-2; CDR3nt: TGTGCCAGCAGCGCGGCGGGACTGACTTTTGATGAGCAGTACTTC; CDR3aa: CASSAAGLTFDEQYF
d_gene: TRBD1; j_gene: TRBJ2-5; abundance: NA; v_gene: TRBV5-1; CDR3nt: TGCGCCAGCAGCGGGGGACAGGGACACCAAGAGACCCAGTACTTC; CDR3aa: CASSGGQGHQETQYF
d_gene: NA; j_gene: TRBJ1-1; abundance: NA; v_gene: TRBV28; CDR3nt: TGTGCCAGCAGTTACTATAACACTGAAGCTTTCTTT; CDR3aa: CASSYYNTEAFF
d_gene: TRBD2; j_gene: TRBJ2-1; abundance: NA; v_gene: TRBV27; CDR3nt: TGTGCCAGCAGTTTCCGGACTAGCGGGAGGTCCCAAGATGAGCAGTTCTTC; CDR3aa: CASSFRTSGRSQDEQFF
d_gene: TRBD1; j_gene: TRBJ2-7; abundance: NA; v_gene: TRBV7-2; CDR3nt: TGTGCCAGCAGGATTACAGGGGGCTACGAGCAGTACTTC; CDR3aa: CASRITGGYEQYF
d_gene: NA; j_gene: TRBJ2-3; abundance: few; v_gene: TRBV5-1; CDR3nt: TGCGCCAGCAGCTTAACAGGGAACACAGATACGCAGTATTTT; CDR3aa: CASSLTGNTDTQYF
d_gene: NA; j_gene: TRBJ2-5; abundance: NA; v_gene: TRBV28; CDR3nt: TGTGCCAGCAGTTCCGTCGTAGAGACCCAGTACTTC; CDR3aa: CASSSVVETQYF
d_gene: NA; j_gene: TRBJ1-4; abundance: once; v_gene: TRBV5-4; CDR3nt: TGTGCCAGCAGCGCAGGCGGGGATGAAAAACTGTTTTTT; CDR3aa: CASSAGGDEKLFF
d_gene: NA; j_gene: TRBJ1-1; abundance: NA; v_gene: TRBV5-4; CDR3nt: TGTGCCAGCAGCTTTTATAGGAGAAACACTGAAGCTTTCTTT; CDR3aa: CASSFYRRNTEAFF
d_gene: NA; j_gene: TRBJ1-1; abundance: few; v_gene: TRBV28; CDR3nt: TGTGCCAGCAGTCTGACATTAGGGAGGACTGAAGCTTTCTTT; CDR3aa: CASSLTLGRTEAFF
d_gene: NA; j_gene: TRBJ2-3; abundance: NA; v_gene: TRBV27; CDR3nt: TGTGCCAGCAGTTTCCGGGGGAGGGATACGCAGTATTTT; CDR3aa: CASSFRGRDTQYF
d_gene: TRBD1; j_gene: TRBJ2-1; abundance: NA; v_gene: TRBV9; CDR3nt: TGTGCCAGCAGCGTTAACCGGGACAGGGGCTACAATGAGCAGTTCTTC; CDR3aa: CASSVNRDRGYNEQFF
d_gene: NA; j_gene: TRBJ1-6; abundance: NA; v_gene: TRBV3-1/TRBV3-2; CDR3nt: TGTGCCAGCAGCCAAGGGGCGTCGGGGTTTGGATCACCCCTCCACTTT; CDR3aa: CASSQGASGFGSPLHF
d_gene: TRBD2; j_gene: TRBJ2-7; abundance: NA; v_gene: TRBV28; CDR3nt: TGTGCCAGCAGCTTACTAGCGGGATCTTACTCCGGCGCCGAGCAGTACTTC; CDR3aa: CASSLLAGSYSGAEQYF
d_gene: TRBD1; j_gene: TRBJ2-3; abundance: NA; v_gene: TRBV7-2; CDR3nt: TGTGCCAGCAGCTTCGACAGGGTATCCACAGATACGCAGTATTTT; CDR3aa: CASSFDRVSTDTQYF
d_gene: TRBD2; j_gene: TRBJ2-1; abundance: NA; v_gene: TRBV7-2; CDR3nt: TGTGCCAGCAGCCAACTGACTAGCCCCCCGCAGTTCTTC; CDR3aa: CASSQLTSPPQFF
d_gene: TRBD2; j_gene: TRBJ2-1; abundance: once; v_gene: TRBV28; CDR3nt: TGTGCCAGCATGGGACTAGCGGGGTCTTACAATGAGCAGTTCTTC; CDR3aa: CASMGLAGSYNEQFF
d_gene: TRBD2; j_gene: TRBJ2-1; abundance: NA; v_gene: TRBV5-1; CDR3nt: TGCGCCAGCAGCCTTGGACTAGCGGGAGGGTTCAATGAGCAGTTCTTC; CDR3aa: CASSLGLAGGFNEQFF
d_gene: NA; j_gene: TRBJ2-1; abundance: NA; v_gene: TRBV5-4; CDR3nt: TGTGCCAGCAGCCAGCCGAGGGATTTCTCCTACAATGAGCAGTTCTTC; CDR3aa: CASSQPRDFSYNEQFF
d_gene: TRBD2; j_gene: TRBJ2-5; abundance: NA; v_gene: TRBV29-1; CDR3nt: TGCAGCGTCGCAGGACTAGCGGGAGCTAACAGGGAGACCCAGTACTTC; CDR3aa: CSVAGLAGANRETQYF
d_gene: NA; j_gene: TRBJ2-1; abundance: NA; v_gene: TRBV28; CDR3nt: TGTGCCAGCAACCCCGGACTAAACAATGAGCAGTTCTTC; CDR3aa: CASNPGLNNEQFF
d_gene: NA; j_gene: TRBJ2-3; abundance: NA; v_gene: TRBV4-1; CDR3nt: TGCGCCAGCAGCCAAGGAGGCGGGACAGATACGCAGTATTTT; CDR3aa: CASSQGGGTDTQYF
d_gene: TRBD2; j_gene: TRBJ2-3; abundance: once; v_gene: TRBV7-9; CDR3nt: TGTGCCAGCAGACCTAGACTTAGCGGGACAGATACGCAGTATTTT; CDR3aa: CASRPRLSGTDTQYF
d_gene: NA; j_gene: TRBJ2-3; abundance: once; v_gene: TRBV5-5; CDR3nt: TGTGCCAGCAGCTTGACAGGGCACAGTACAGATACGCAGTATTTT; CDR3aa: CASSLTGHSTDTQYF
d_gene: NA; j_gene: TRBJ1-5; abundance: NA; v_gene: TRBV5-6; CDR3nt: TGTGCCAGCAGCGTTAACAATCAGCCCCAGCATTTT; CDR3aa: CASSVNNQPQHF
d_gene: TRBD1; j_gene: TRBJ1-5; abundance: NA; v_gene: TRBV6-1; CDR3nt: TGTGCCAGCAGTGCACAGGGGATCCGTTATAGCAATCAGCCCCAGCATTTT; CDR3aa: CASSAQGIRYSNQPQHF
d_gene: NA; j_gene: TRBJ2-1; abundance: NA; v_gene: TRBV5-6; CDR3nt: TGTGCCAGCAGCTTGCCCTTTGACAGCTACAATGAGCAGTTCTTC; CDR3aa: CASSLPFDSYNEQFF
d_gene: NA; j_gene: TRBJ2-2; abundance: NA; v_gene: TRBV6-5; CDR3nt: TGTGCCAGCAGTTCTAACCTAGGGAGAGGCACCGGGGAGCTGTTTTTT; CDR3aa: CASSSNLGRGTGELFF
d_gene: NA; j_gene: TRBJ2-7; abundance: NA; v_gene: TRBV2; CDR3nt: TGTGCCAGCAGTCTAAGCCGGACAGCGACTTCAGAGGTCGAGCAGTACTTC; CDR3aa: CASSLSRTATSEVEQYF
d_gene: NA; j_gene: TRBJ2-7; abundance: NA; v_gene: TRBV7-6; CDR3nt: TGTGCCAGCAGCCGATGGAGCGGGCACACCTACGAGCAGTACTTC; CDR3aa: CASSRWSGHTYEQYF
d_gene: TRBD2; j_gene: TRBJ2-7; abundance: NA; v_gene: TRBV7-2; CDR3nt: TGTGCCAGCAGCTCCCCGACTAGCGGGAGCTACGAGCAGTACTTC; CDR3aa: CASSSPTSGSYEQYF
d_gene: NA; j_gene: TRBJ1-3; abundance: few; v_gene: TRBV19; CDR3nt: TGTGCCAGTAGACAGATTGGAAACACCATATATTTT; CDR3aa: CASRQIGNTIYF
d_gene: TRBD2; j_gene: TRBJ2-2; abundance: NA; v_gene: TRBV4-1; CDR3nt: TGCGCCAGCAGCCAAGGACTAGCGGGAGATTCCGGGGAGCTGTTTTTT; CDR3aa: CASSQGLAGDSGELFF
d_gene: NA; j_gene: TRBJ1-2; abundance: NA; v_gene: TRBV28; CDR3nt: TGTGCCAGCAGTCCCGGAGGGACGGAACGTGGCTACACCTTC; CDR3aa: CASSPGGTERGYTF
d_gene: TRBD1; j_gene: TRBJ1-1; abundance: NA; v_gene: TRBV4-1; CDR3nt: TGCGCCAGCAGCCAATCCTCCAGGGGGGTGAACACTGAAGCTTTCTTT; CDR3aa: CASSQSSRGVNTEAFF
d_gene: TRBD2; j_gene: TRBJ2-2; abundance: NA; v_gene: TRBV11-2; CDR3nt: TGTGCCAGCAGCTTAGTTACGGGGGGCACCGGGGAGCTGTTTTTT; CDR3aa: CASSLVTGGTGELFF
d_gene: NA; j_gene: TRBJ1-1; abundance: NA; v_gene: TRBV14; CDR3nt: TGTGCCAGCAGCCCGGGACTTTTCAACACTGAAGCTTTCTTT; CDR3aa: CASSPGLFNTEAFF
d_gene: NA; j_gene: TRBJ2-7; abundance: NA; v_gene: TRBV14; CDR3nt: TGTGCCAGCAGCCTGGATAACGGGGACGAGCAGTACTTC; CDR3aa: CASSLDNGDEQYF
d_gene: NA; j_gene: TRBJ1-3; abundance: few; v_gene: TRBV15; CDR3nt: TGTGCCACCAGCCTGGGGACACTCGGAAACACCATATATTTT; CDR3aa: CATSLGTLGNTIYF
d_gene: TRBD1; j_gene: TRBJ2-7; abundance: NA; v_gene: TRBV29-1; CDR3nt: TGCAGCGTTGATCGAGGACAGGGAGGCGAGCAGTACTTC; CDR3aa: CSVDRGQGGEQYF
d_gene: NA; j_gene: TRBJ2-1; abundance: NA; v_gene: TRBV5-5; CDR3nt: TGTGCCAGCAGCCTACTAGACGGGAGCTCCTACAATGAGCAGTTCTTC; CDR3aa: CASSLLDGSSYNEQFF
d_gene: TRBD1; j_gene: TRBJ2-6; abundance: NA; v_gene: TRBV5-1; CDR3nt: TGCGCCAGCAGCTTGATCACAGGGGCTGGGGCCAACGTCCTGACTTTC; CDR3aa: CASSLITGAGANVLTF
d_gene: TRBD1; j_gene: TRBJ2-5; abundance: NA; v_gene: TRBV18; CDR3nt: TGTGCCAGCTCATGGAACCGGGACAGGGAACTCACCCAGTACTTC; CDR3aa: CASSWNRDRELTQYF
d_gene: TRBD1; j_gene: TRBJ1-5; abundance: NA; v_gene: TRBV7-8; CDR3nt: TGTGCCAGCAGCCTTCGGACAGGGGGAATAAATCAGCCCCAGCATTTT; CDR3aa: CASSLRTGGINQPQHF
d_gene: TRBD1; j_gene: TRBJ2-1; abundance: NA; v_gene: TRBV19; CDR3nt: TGTGCCAGTACCCGACAGGGAGTGATGTGGAATGAGCAGTTCTTC; CDR3aa: CASTRQGVMWNEQFF
d_gene: NA; j_gene: TRBJ2-3; abundance: few; v_gene: TRBV5-4; CDR3nt: TGTGCCAGCAGCTTGGAGGTCAGGGGGAGGACAGATACGCAGTATTTT; CDR3aa: CASSLEVRGRTDTQYF
d_gene: NA; j_gene: TRBJ1-6; abundance: NA; v_gene: TRBV25-1; CDR3nt: TGTGCCTCGGGCTCCTATAATTCACCCCTCCACTTT; CDR3aa: CASGSYNSPLHF
d_gene: NA; j_gene: TRBJ1-5; abundance: NA; v_gene: TRBV19; CDR3nt: TGTGCCAGTAGTATTCCCGTTGAGAATCAGCCCCAGCATTTT; CDR3aa: CASSIPVENQPQHF
d_gene: NA; j_gene: TRBJ2-6; abundance: NA; v_gene: TRBV7-9; CDR3nt: TGTGCCAGCAGCTTAGACGTGCAGGGCTATGGGGCCAACGTCCTGACTTTC; CDR3aa: CASSLDVQGYGANVLTF
d_gene: NA; j_gene: TRBJ2-5; abundance: NA; v_gene: TRBV7-9; CDR3nt: TGTGCCAGCAGCTTGGGGCTAGTCAGTTTGTTGGAGACCCAGTACTTC; CDR3aa: CASSLGLVSLLETQYF
d_gene: TRBD2; j_gene: TRBJ2-1; abundance: NA; v_gene: TRBV11-1; CDR3nt: TGTGCCAGCAGCTTTACTAGCGGGAGGGGTGAGCAGTTCTTC; CDR3aa: CASSFTSGRGEQFF
d_gene: NA; j_gene: TRBJ1-1; abundance: once; v_gene: TRBV15; CDR3nt: TGTGCCACCAGCAGTGAGGGTGGTGAAGCTTTCTTT; CDR3aa: CATSSEGGEAFF
d_gene: TRBD2; j_gene: TRBJ2-5; abundance: NA; v_gene: TRBV28; CDR3nt: TGTGCCAGCATCAGCGGGAGTCAGACCCAGTACTTC; CDR3aa: CASISGSQTQYF